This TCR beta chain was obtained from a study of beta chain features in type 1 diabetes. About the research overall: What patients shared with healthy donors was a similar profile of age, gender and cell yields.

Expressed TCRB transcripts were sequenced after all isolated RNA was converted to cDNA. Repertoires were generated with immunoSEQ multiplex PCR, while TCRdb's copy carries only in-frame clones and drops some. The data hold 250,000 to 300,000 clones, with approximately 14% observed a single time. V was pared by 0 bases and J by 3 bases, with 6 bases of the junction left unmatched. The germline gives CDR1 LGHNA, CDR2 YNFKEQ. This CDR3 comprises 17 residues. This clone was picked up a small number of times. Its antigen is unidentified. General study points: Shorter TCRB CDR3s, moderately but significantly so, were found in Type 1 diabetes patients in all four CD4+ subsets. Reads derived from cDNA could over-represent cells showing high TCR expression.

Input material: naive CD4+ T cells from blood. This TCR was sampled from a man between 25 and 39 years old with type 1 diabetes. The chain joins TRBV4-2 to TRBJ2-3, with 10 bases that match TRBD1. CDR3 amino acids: CASSQDWRTGGTDTQYF. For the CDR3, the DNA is TGTGCCAGCAGCCAAGATTGGAGGACAGGGGGGACAGATACGCAGTATTTT.